This T cell receptor beta chain appears in the sequencing data of a study of cytomegalovirus exposure and HLA in healthy donors. A multiplex PCR was run with 60 Vbeta primers and 13 Jbeta primers. Clones were sequenced by immunoSEQ multiplex PCR, and TCRdb holds only the in-frame ones, with some missing. The data hold 110,000 to 150,000 clones, with around 79% observed a single time. This sequence originates from a male donor in good health and CMV-seronegative. The material sequenced was PBMCs.

CDR3 coding DNA: TGCGCCAGCAGCCAGCCAGGGGGCGCGCCCTACGAGCAGTACTTC. It codes for CASSQPGGAPYEQYF. This chain connects TRBV4-1 to TRBJ2-7; 8 bases are shared with TRBD1. With V trimmed by 3 bases and J by 2 bases, 6 bases remained unmatched. The CDR3 is 15 amino acids. The germline V gene has CDR1 MGHRA and CDR2 YSYEKL.